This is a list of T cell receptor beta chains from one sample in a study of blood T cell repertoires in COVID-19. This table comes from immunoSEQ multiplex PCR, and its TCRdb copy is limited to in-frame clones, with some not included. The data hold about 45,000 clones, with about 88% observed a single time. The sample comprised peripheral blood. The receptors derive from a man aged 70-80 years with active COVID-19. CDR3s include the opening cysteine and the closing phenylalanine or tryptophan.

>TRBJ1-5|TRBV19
CASSNRDRNQPQHF
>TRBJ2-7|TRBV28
CASSFPLAGVEQYF
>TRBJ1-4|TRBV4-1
CASSRQVAGGLNEKLFF
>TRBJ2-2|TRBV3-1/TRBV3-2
CASSQPTTGTGELFF
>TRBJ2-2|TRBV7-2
CASSLVVRRELFF
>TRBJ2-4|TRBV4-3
CASSQDLVTAKNIQYF
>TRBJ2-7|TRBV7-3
CASSRHGQGAYEQYF
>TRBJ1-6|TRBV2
CASRQGQTYNSPLHF
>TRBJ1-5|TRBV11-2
CASSSAGLNQPQHF
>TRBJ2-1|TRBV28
CASSSLQTIGQFF
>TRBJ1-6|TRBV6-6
CASSRDRGGSPLHF
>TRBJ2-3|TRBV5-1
CASHRGFGTDTQYF
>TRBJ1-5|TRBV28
CASSFSYQPQHF
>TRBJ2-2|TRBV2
CASSPYLLAGDGGELFF
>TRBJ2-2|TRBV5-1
CASSLWTGVTGELFF
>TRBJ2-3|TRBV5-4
CASSLVQASTDTQYF
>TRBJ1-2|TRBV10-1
CASPAGTPRVYGYTF
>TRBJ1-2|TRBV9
CASTRRDRGNYGYTF
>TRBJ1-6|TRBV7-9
CASSSGGPLHF
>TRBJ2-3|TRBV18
CASSPYSGTGTDTQYF
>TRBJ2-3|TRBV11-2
CASSLFGGPSTDTQYF
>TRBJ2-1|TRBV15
CATSRGGDNEQFF
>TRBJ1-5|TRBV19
CASNNPSTGLDQPQHF
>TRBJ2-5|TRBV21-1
CASSKEAGPHQETQYF
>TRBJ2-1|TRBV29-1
CSVDRLAGGPNEQFF
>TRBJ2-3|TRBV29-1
CSVVQVADTQYF
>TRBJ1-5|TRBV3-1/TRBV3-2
CASSQEGGANQPQHF
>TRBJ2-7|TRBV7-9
CASSPDRGSRFYEQYF
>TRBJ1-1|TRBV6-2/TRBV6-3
CASSYSEAERAFF
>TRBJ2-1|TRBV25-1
CASSERSRAGNEQFF
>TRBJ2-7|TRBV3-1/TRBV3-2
CASKRGDYEQYF
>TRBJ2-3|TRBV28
CASSLRRGETDTQYF
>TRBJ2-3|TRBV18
CASSPPGLAATDTQYF
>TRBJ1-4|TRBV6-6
CASSTSSSGQGEKLFF
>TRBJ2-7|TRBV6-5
CASSPGGQGFYEQYF
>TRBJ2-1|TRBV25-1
CASSEAKLGGYNEQFF
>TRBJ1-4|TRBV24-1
CATSDAGGGEKLFF
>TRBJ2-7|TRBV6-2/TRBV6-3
CASSYGGAPYEQYF
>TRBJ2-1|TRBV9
CASSVTGRTSGRAGGNEQFF
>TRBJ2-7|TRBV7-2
CASSLGGGGVSYEQYF
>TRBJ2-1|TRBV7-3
CASSRDSSYNEQFF
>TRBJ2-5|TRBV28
CASSRTSGQETQYF
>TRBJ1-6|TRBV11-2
CASSTPRTNRNSPLHF
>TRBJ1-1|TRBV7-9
CASSHDILRTEAFF
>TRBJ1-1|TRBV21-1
CASSNQLRPKTFF
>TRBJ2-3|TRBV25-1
CASSQGQGADTQYF
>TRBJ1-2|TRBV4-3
CASSHRRAGADGYTF
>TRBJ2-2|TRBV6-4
CANHFPGTSGTGELFF
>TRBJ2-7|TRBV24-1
CATSDPGRAHEQYF
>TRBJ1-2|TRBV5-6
CASSLWGGYGYTF
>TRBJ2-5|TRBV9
CASSVGTGRAETQYF
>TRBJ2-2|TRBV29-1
CSVAPASTGELFF
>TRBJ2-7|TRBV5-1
CASSLGPPLAGVSYEQYF
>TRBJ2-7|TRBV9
CASSVGLAGVYEQYF
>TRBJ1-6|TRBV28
CASSLSGEWPNSYNSPLHF
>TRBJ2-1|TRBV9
CASSPNAGGSYNEQFF
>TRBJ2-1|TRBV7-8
CASSFFLAGGDEQFF
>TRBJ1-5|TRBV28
CASKQTGTQPQHF
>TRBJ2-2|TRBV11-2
CASSPGPLGELFF